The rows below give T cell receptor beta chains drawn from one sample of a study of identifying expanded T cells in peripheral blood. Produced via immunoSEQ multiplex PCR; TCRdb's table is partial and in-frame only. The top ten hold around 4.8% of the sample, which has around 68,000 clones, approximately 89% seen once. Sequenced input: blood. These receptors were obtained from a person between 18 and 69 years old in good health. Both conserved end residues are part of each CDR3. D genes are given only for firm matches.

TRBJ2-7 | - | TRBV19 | CASSVGRGYEQYF
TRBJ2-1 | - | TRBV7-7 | CASSPGVVVNEQFF
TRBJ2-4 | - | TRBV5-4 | CASSLWESDIQYF
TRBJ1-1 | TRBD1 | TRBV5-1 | CASSQSGTVNTEAFF
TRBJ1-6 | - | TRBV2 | CASSEVGVSHSPLHF
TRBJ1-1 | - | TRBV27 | CASSSITGANTEAFF
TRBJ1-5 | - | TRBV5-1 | CASSLGTNQPQHF
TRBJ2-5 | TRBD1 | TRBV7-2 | CASSRGQQETQYF
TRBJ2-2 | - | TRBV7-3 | CASSLRINTGELFF
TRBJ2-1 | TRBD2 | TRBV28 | CASTLRGSGGYEQFF
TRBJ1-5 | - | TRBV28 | CASSLRFVGRFSNQPQHF
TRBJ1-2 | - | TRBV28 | CASSSTLNPAPF
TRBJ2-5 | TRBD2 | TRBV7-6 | CASSLWRGEQETQYF
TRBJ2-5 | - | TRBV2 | CASSVPATVETQYF
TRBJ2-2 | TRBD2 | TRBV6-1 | CASSDKSGDGSGELFF
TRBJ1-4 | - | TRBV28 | CASRDSRTNEKLFF
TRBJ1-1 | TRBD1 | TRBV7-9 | CASSHQGARRTEAFF
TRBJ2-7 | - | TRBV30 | CAWSTGYEQYF
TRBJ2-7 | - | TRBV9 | CASSGYLQSTYEQYF
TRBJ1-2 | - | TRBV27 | CASSYAGRGNTNYGYTF
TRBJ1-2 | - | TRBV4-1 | CASSLRRDTFYGYTF
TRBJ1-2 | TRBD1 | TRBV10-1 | CASRGDREDYGYTF
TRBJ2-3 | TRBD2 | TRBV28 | CASSFPTSRDNTDTQYF
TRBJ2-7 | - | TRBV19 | CASSRLGDQLSYEQYF
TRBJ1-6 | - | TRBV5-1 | CASSFRGGNSPLHF
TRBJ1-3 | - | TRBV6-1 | CASSEIGVGSGNTIYF